What follows is one T cell receptor beta chain and its context. What it recognizes is unknown. TCRdb keeps only in-frame clones here, not all; method: immunoSEQ multiplex PCR. The sample carries roughly 60,000 clones, 60% to 75% recorded once. In germline, CDR1 is SGHAT, CDR2 FQNNGV. The length of the CDR3 is 15 residues. The V gene end was trimmed by 2 bases and the J gene end by 3 bases; junction bases not matched to a gene: 2. These data come from a study of a mutant IDH1 vaccine in newly diagnosed glioma. Study-level background: Patients under treatment included around 60% males and about 38% females and had a mean age of around 43 years.

Study-wide results and caveats: Variations in leading peripheral T cell clonotypes appeared to have no connection with pseudoprogression. Most patients, 85% to 95%, showed vaccine-induced immune responses.

Time point: week 35, safety follow-up. Doses comprised 300 ug of mutant IDH1 20-mer peptide each, plus topical imiquimod. Diagnosis in the donors showed new WHO grade 3 or 4 astrocytomas that were IDH1-mutant and ATRX-lost. This rearrangement joins TRBV11-2 to TRBJ2-2, with 8 bases lining up with TRBD1. The TCR sequence derives from a man in his fifties or sixties with glioma. Source: PBMCs, taken from a glioma patient whose treatment included an IDH1 peptide vaccine. CDR3 residues: CASSLRGQDTGELFF. CDR3 in DNA: TGTGCCAGCAGCTTACGGGGACAGGACACCGGGGAGCTGTTTTTT.